This TCR beta chain originates from a study of T cells after posttransplantation cyclophosphamide. Study-level points and caveats: Skin or GI-infiltrating T cells shared few TRB sequences with blood.

The method was immunoSEQ multiplex PCR; TCRdb's version includes in-frame clones alone and lacks a portion of them. The table has roughly 30,000 clones, 90% to 95% seen once; the top ten hold 0.1%. Notes on this clone: As yet, its antigen is unknown.

V lost 4 bases and J lost 4, with 16 bases in between. The CDR3 sequence is 15 residues long. The V gene's germline CDR1 is SGDLS and CDR2 YYNGEE. The naive gate required viable CD3+CD4+ or CD3+CD8+ cells with CCR7+CD45RA+CD45RO-CD95-CD27+CD28+ phenotype. Peripheral blood was collected from the related graft donor on the marrow donation day. The rearrangement links TRBV9 to TRBJ2-3, with D unclear. The sample comprised naive CD4+ T cells sorted from blood. This TCR was sampled from a man aged 25-45 years in good health and a related stem cell transplant donor. The CDR3 protein is CASSPSASRSDTQYF. DNA of the CDR3: TGTGCCAGCAGCCCCTCCGCTAGTCGCTCAGATACGCAGTATTTT.